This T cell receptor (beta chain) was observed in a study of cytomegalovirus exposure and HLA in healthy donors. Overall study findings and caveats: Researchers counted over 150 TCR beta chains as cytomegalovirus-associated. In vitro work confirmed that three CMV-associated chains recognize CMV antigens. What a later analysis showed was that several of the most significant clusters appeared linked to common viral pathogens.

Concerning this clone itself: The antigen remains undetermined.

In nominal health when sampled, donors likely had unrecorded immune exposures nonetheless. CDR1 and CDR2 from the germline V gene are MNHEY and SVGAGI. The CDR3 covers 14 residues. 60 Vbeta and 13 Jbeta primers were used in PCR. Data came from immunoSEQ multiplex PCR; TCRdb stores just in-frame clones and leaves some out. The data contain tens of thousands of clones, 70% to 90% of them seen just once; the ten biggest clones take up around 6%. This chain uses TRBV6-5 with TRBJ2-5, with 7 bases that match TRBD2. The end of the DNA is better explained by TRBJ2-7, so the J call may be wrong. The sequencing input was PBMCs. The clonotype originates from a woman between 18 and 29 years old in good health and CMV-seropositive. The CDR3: CASSYSAGEYEQYF. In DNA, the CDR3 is TGTGCCAGCAGTTACTCGGCGGGAGAGTACGAGCAGTACTTC.